These 10 T cell receptor beta chains came from one sample sequenced in a study of blood T cell repertoires in COVID-19 (dated by TCRdb to 2019 to 2021). The method was the immunoSEQ multiplex PCR assay. TCRdb took this table from immuneACCESS and kept in-frame rearrangements with V and J called. Such tables lack part of the clones; where checked against another copy, unresolved V genes explain under half of the gap, and the rest is unexplained. The sample yields approximately 250,000 clones; more than 75% were counted once. In total, the top ten clones hold approximately 2% of the sample. Sequenced: PBMCs or T cells enriched from blood (not recorded which). The receptors stem from a woman aged 55 to 70 in a cohort exposed to, infected with or recovered from COVID-19 (not recorded which).

This chain joins TRBV5-1 and TRBJ1-2, with 8 bases that match TRBD1. The CDR3 is 14 amino acids. Per the germline V gene, CDR1 is SGHRS and CDR2 is YFSETQ. Losses at the gene ends were 4 bases for V and 2 bases for J; bases not matched to a gene: 4. This chain's CDR3 is CASSPRTGNYGYTF. CDR3 bases: TGCGCCAGCAGCCCCCGGACAGGGAACTATGGCTACACCTTC.

A few counts support this clone. V is TRBV11-2 and J is TRBJ2-7; 10 nucleotides align to TRBD2. V lost 4 bases to trimming and J lost 7 bases; unmatched junction nucleotides: 10. CDR1 and CDR2 from the germline V gene are SGHAT and FQNNGV. This CDR3 spans 15 amino acids. Here the CDR3 DNA reads TGTGCCAGCAGCTCGCAAGCGGGAGGGTTTGCGGAGCAGTACTTC. Its translation: CASSSQAGGFAEQYF.

The V and J genes are TRBV9 and TRBJ2-3, with a weak D call TRBD2 (5 bases). V was trimmed by 4 bases and J by 0 bases, leaving 12 bases between them. Germline V gives CDR1 SGDLS, CDR2 YYNGEE. CDR3 length equals 15 residues. CDR3 bases: TGTGCCAGCAGCCCCCGACTAAAAAGCACAGATACGCAGTATTTT. Protein product: CASSPRLKSTDTQYF.

CDR3: CASNREGQETQYF. The DNA of the CDR3 is TGTGCCAGCAACCGGGAAGGGCAAGAGACCCAGTACTTC. The rearrangement links TRBV9 to TRBJ2-5, with a possible D match to TRBD2 (5 bases). V was trimmed by 6 bases and J by 2 bases, leaving 11 bases between them. The germline V gene encodes CDR1 SGDLS and CDR2 YYNGEE. CDR3 length: 13 residues.

The J gene is TRBJ2-3, the V gene TRBV6-6, with 7 bases matching TRBD1. The CDR3 runs 14 residues. The germline CDR1 and CDR2 sequences are MNHNY and SVGAGI (reference sequence). Trimming removed 7 bases from V and 3 bases from J; junction bases left unmatched: 7. CDR3 sequence (DNA): TGTGCCAGCAATCCGGGACAGAAGACAGATACGCAGTATTTT. The encoded protein is CASNPGQKTDTQYF.

The chain is built from TRBV6-5 and TRBJ1-1, with a tentative D call TRBD1 (5 bases). Germline V gene data show CDR1 as MNHEY and CDR2 as SVGAGI. The CDR3 runs 16 residues. V shed 0 bases and J shed 0 bases, with 11 bases lying between them. CDR3 region: CASSYSGTGLNTEAFF. DNA for the CDR3: TGTGCCAGCAGTTACTCAGGGACTGGGTTGAACACTGAAGCTTTCTTT.

This chain connects TRBV4-2 to TRBJ2-3; 9 bases map to TRBD2. Germline-derived CDR1 and CDR2 are LGHNA and YNFKEQ. The CDR3 is 14 amino acids. Unmatched junction bases numbered 3, after V lost 5 bases and J lost 3 bases. The CDR3 region has the DNA TGTGCCAGCAGCGAGCGGGAGGAGACAGATACGCAGTATTTT. Translation gives CASSEREETDTQYF.

This clone was counted a single time. The rearrangement uses TRBV27 and TRBJ1-6; 8 bases match TRBD1. Germline V CDR1 and CDR2: MNHEY, SMNVEV (reference sequence). Losses at the gene ends were 5 bases for V and 7 bases for J; bases not matched to a gene: 10. CDR3 length: 16 residues. CDR3 region: CASSITGTGSNSPLHF. The CDR3 DNA follows: TGTGCCAGCAGTATTACCGGGACAGGTTCGAATTCACCCCTCCACTTT.

The genes are TRBV19 and TRBJ2-2, with D perhaps matching TRBD2 (6 bases). Trimming removed 6 bases at V and 2 bases at J, with 13 bases between. CDR1 and CDR2 (germline): LNHDA, SQIVND (reference sequence). The CDR3 has 15 amino acids. CDR3 loop: CASSELASNTGELFF. In DNA, the CDR3 is TGTGCCAGTAGCGAACTAGCCAGCAACACCGGGGAGCTGTTTTTT.

The V and J genes are TRBV6-5 and TRBJ1-1; 9 nucleotides agree with TRBD1. The CDR3 is 12 amino acids. Germline CDR1 reads MNHEY; CDR2 reads SVGAGI. V was clipped by 7 bases and J by 12 bases; unmatched bases: 9. DNA of the CDR3: TGTGCCAGCACCCGGGACAGGGAACGAACTTTCTTT. Encoded protein: CASTRDRERTFF.